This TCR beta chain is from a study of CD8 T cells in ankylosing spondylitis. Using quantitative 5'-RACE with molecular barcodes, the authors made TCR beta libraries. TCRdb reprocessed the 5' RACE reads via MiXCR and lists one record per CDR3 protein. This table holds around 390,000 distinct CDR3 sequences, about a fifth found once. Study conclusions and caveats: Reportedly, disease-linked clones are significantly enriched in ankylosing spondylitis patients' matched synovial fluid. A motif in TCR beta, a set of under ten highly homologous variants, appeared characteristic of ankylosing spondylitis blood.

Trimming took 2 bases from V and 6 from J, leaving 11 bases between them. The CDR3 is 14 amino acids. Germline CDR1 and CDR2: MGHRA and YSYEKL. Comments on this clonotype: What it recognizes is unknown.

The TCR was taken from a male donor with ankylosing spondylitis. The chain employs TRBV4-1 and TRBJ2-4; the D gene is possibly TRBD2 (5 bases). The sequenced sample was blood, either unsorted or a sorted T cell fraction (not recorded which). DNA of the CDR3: TGCGCCAGCAGCCAATTGGGGAGAACAAACATTCAGTACTTC. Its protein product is CASSQLGRTNIQYF.